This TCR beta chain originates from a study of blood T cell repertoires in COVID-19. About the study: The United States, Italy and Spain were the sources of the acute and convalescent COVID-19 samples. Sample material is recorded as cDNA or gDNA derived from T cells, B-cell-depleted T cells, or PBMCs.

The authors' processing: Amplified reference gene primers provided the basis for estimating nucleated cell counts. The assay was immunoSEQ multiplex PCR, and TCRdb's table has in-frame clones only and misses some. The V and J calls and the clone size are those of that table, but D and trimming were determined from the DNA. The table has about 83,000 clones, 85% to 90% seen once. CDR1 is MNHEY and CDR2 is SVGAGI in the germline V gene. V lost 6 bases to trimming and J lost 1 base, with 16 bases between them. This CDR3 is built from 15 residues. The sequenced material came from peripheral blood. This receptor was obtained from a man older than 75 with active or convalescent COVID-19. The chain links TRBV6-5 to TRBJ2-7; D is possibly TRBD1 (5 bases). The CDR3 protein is CASRQVGHPSYEQYV. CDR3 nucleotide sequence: TGTGCCAGCAGGCAGGTTGGACACCCTTCCTACGAGCAGTACGTC.